A selection of T cell receptor beta chains follows, all from one sample in a study of CD8 T cells in Susac syndrome. TCRdb independently ran MiXCR on the immunoSEQ multiplex PCR reads; one entry per CDR3 protein. This sample has about 110,000 distinct CDR3 sequences; 94% occur once, and the top ten carry roughly 0.38%. Source material: CD8+ T cells from PBMCs. These receptors all stem from a human donor with Susac syndrome. CDR3s include the opening cysteine and the closing phenylalanine or tryptophan. The order of the fields is V gene, J gene, D gene, clone size, CDR3 DNA, CDR3 protein. The D gene is left open where the match is weak. Part of the rows lack a size; the others show once, few, many or a class for expanded clones.

V: TRBV6-5
J: TRBJ2-5
D: TRBD1
size: -
DNA: TGTGCCAGCAGCCAGAGACAGGGGTCGGGAGAGACCCAGTACTTC
CDR3: CASSQRQGSGETQYF

V: TRBV5-4
J: TRBJ2-1
D: -
size: -
DNA: TGTGCCAGCAGCTCCGGGCCCCCAGGCTCCTACAATGAGCAGTTCTTC
CDR3: CASSSGPPGSYNEQFF

V: TRBV12-3/TRBV12-4
J: TRBJ1-5
D: -
size: -
DNA: TGTGCCAGCAGTTCGGTCGAGGGGCGTCAGCCCCAGCATTTT
CDR3: CASSSVEGRQPQHF

V: TRBV3-1
J: TRBJ1-1
D: -
size: -
DNA: TGTGCCAGCAGCCAAACCCCGGCCAACGAGGCTTTCTTT
CDR3: CASSQTPANEAFF

V: TRBV5-1
J: TRBJ2-1
D: TRBD2
size: -
DNA: TGCGCCACCCGAGCGGGGGGGTTCTACAATGAGCAGTTCTTC
CDR3: CATRAGGFYNEQFF

V: TRBV11-2
J: TRBJ2-5
D: TRBD1
size: -
DNA: TGTGCCAGCAGCTTGCTTCCAGGGGGCAGAGAGACCCAGTACTTC
CDR3: CASSLLPGGRETQYF

V: TRBV20-1
J: TRBJ1-2
D: TRBD1
size: once
DNA: TGCAGTGCTAGAGAGGGGGGGGACAGTACTGGCTACACCTTC
CDR3: CSAREGGDSTGYTF

V: TRBV4-1
J: TRBJ2-3
D: TRBD2
size: -
DNA: TGCGCCAGCAGCCAGGGCACTAGCGGGAACACAGATACGCAGTATTTT
CDR3: CASSQGTSGNTDTQYF

V: TRBV12-3/TRBV12-4
J: TRBJ2-3
D: TRBD2
size: -
DNA: TGTGCCAGCAGCGGCGGGGGGGCCACAGATACGCAGTATTTT
CDR3: CASSGGGATDTQYF

V: TRBV12-3/TRBV12-4
J: TRBJ2-2
D: -
size: -
DNA: TGTGCCAGCAGTTCCCTCGTTCACACCGGGGAGCTGTTTTTT
CDR3: CASSSLVHTGELFF

V: TRBV2
J: TRBJ1-1
D: -
size: -
DNA: TGTGCCAGCAGAGGTGGAGGAACGAACACTGAAGCTTTCTTT
CDR3: CASRGGGTNTEAFF

V: TRBV2
J: TRBJ2-7
D: -
size: -
DNA: TGTGCCAGCAGTGGGAAGTCTAAGCAGTACTTC
CDR3: CASSGKSKQYF

V: TRBV2
J: TRBJ1-2
D: -
size: -
DNA: TGTGCCAGCTTGGCTAACTATGGCTACACCTTC
CDR3: CASLANYGYTF

V: TRBV20-1
J: TRBJ2-7
D: -
size: -
DNA: TGCAGTGCTCTCTATGACCTAGAAGGCGAGCAGTACTTC
CDR3: CSALYDLEGEQYF

V: TRBV7-9
J: TRBJ2-1
D: TRBD1
size: -
DNA: TGTGCCAGCAGCTTAGGGGACAGGGTGGTTAATGAGCAGTTCTTC
CDR3: CASSLGDRVVNEQFF

V: TRBV6-2/TRBV6-3
J: TRBJ2-1
D: -
size: -
DNA: TGTGCCAGCAATTCACCGTACAATGAGCAGTTCTTC
CDR3: CASNSPYNEQFF

V: TRBV12-3/TRBV12-4
J: TRBJ1-5
D: -
size: -
DNA: TGTGCCAGCAGTTTAACAGGGACCCAGCCCCAGCATTTT
CDR3: CASSLTGTQPQHF

V: TRBV9
J: TRBJ2-2
D: TRBD2
size: -
DNA: TGTGCCAGCAGCGTCAGCGGGGCACAGAACACCGGGGAGCTGTTTTTT
CDR3: CASSVSGAQNTGELFF

V: TRBV13
J: TRBJ2-7
D: TRBD1
size: -
DNA: TGTGCCAGCAGCTTAGCCCGGGACAGGAGCTCCTACGAGCAGTACTTC
CDR3: CASSLARDRSSYEQYF

V: TRBV9
J: TRBJ2-2
D: -
size: -
DNA: TGTGCCAGCAGCGTTTCCAGACAGGGAGGGAACACCGGGGAGCTGTTTTTT
CDR3: CASSVSRQGGNTGELFF

V: TRBV19
J: TRBJ2-5
D: -
size: -
DNA: TGTGCCAGTAGTACCTGGGGGCAAGAGACCCAGTACTTC
CDR3: CASSTWGQETQYF

V: TRBV7-8
J: TRBJ2-3
D: TRBD1
size: -
DNA: TGTGCCAGCAGCCGGGGGACAGGGGGAGCAGATACGCAGTATTTT
CDR3: CASSRGTGGADTQYF

V: TRBV7-9
J: TRBJ2-1
D: -
size: -
DNA: TGTGCCAGCAGCTACAGTGAGGTCGGCAATGAGCAGTTCTTC
CDR3: CASSYSEVGNEQFF

V: TRBV20-1
J: TRBJ2-7
D: TRBD1
size: -
DNA: TGCAGTGCTGGTCCGGGACAGGTCCCCTACGAGCAGTACTTC
CDR3: CSAGPGQVPYEQYF

V: TRBV29-1
J: TRBJ2-7
D: -
size: -
DNA: TGCAGCGCCATTGGCCAGGGCTACGAGCAGTACTTC
CDR3: CSAIGQGYEQYF

V: TRBV27
J: TRBJ2-7
D: TRBD1
size: -
DNA: TGTGCCAGCAGCGCCGGGACAGGGTTCAACGAGCAGTACTTC
CDR3: CASSAGTGFNEQYF

V: TRBV25-1
J: TRBJ1-3
D: -
size: -
DNA: TGTGCCAGCAGTCCGGACACGGGTGGAAACACCATATATTTT
CDR3: CASSPDTGGNTIYF

V: TRBV24-1
J: TRBJ1-1
D: TRBD1
size: -
DNA: TGTGCCACCAGTGATCCCTTGAAGAGGGGGCTAGGCACTGAAGCTTTCTTT
CDR3: CATSDPLKRGLGTEAFF

V: TRBV27
J: TRBJ2-1
D: TRBD1
size: -
DNA: TGTGCCAGCAGCTATACAGGGGGAGAGCAGTTCTTC
CDR3: CASSYTGGEQFF

V: TRBV24-1
J: TRBJ2-7
D: -
size: -
DNA: TGTGCCACCAGTGAGGTGCAGTACTTC
CDR3: CATSEVQYF

V: TRBV11-2
J: TRBJ2-7
D: -
size: -
DNA: TGTGCCAGCAGCCCCCCAGGCCGTTACGAGCAGTACTTC
CDR3: CASSPPGRYEQYF

V: TRBV6-5
J: TRBJ2-1
D: -
size: -
DNA: TGTGCCAGCAGTTACGGGACCCACAATGAGCAGTTCTTC
CDR3: CASSYGTHNEQFF

V: TRBV10-3
J: TRBJ1-2
D: -
size: -
DNA: TGTGCCATCAGTGAAGCGGGACATCTTGATACCTATGGCTACACCTTC
CDR3: CAISEAGHLDTYGYTF

V: TRBV13
J: TRBJ2-1
D: TRBD2
size: once
DNA: TGTGCCAGCAGCTTAGGGAGGGAGGGAACCGATGAGCAGTTCTTC
CDR3: CASSLGREGTDEQFF

V: TRBV5-1
J: TRBJ1-1
D: -
size: -
DNA: TGCGCCAGCAGCTTGATAGGGACTGAGGGGACTGAAGCTTTCTTT
CDR3: CASSLIGTEGTEAFF

V: TRBV7-2
J: TRBJ2-3
D: -
size: -
DNA: TGTGCCAGCAGCCAGTCCCCGATACGCACAGATACGCAGTATTTT
CDR3: CASSQSPIRTDTQYF

V: TRBV3-1
J: TRBJ2-1
D: -
size: -
DNA: TGTGCCAGCAGCATGGCTCCCCGGGAGAGGCTGTTCTTC
CDR3: CASSMAPRERLFF

V: TRBV27
J: TRBJ2-3
D: -
size: few
DNA: TGTGCCAGCAGTTCCCGGGGCACAGATACGCAGTATTTT
CDR3: CASSSRGTDTQYF

V: TRBV11-3
J: TRBJ1-1
D: -
size: -
DNA: TGTGCCAGCAGCTTAGCAGGGGCGGGCACTGAAGCTTTCTTT
CDR3: CASSLAGAGTEAFF

V: TRBV7-2
J: TRBJ2-5
D: TRBD2
size: -
DNA: TGTGCCAGCAGCCTAGGACTAGCGGGGGGGGGAGAGACCCAGTACTTC
CDR3: CASSLGLAGGGETQYF

V: TRBV5-4
J: TRBJ2-1
D: TRBD2
size: -
DNA: TGTGCCAGCAGCGTAACTAGCGGGGATGATGAGCAGTTCTTC
CDR3: CASSVTSGDDEQFF

V: TRBV20-1
J: TRBJ2-3
D: -
size: -
DNA: TGCAGTGCTAGAGAGGCGGCGGGGCGCACAGATACGCAGTATTTT
CDR3: CSAREAAGRTDTQYF

V: TRBV20-1
J: TRBJ2-1
D: TRBD1
size: -
DNA: TGCAGTGCTAGATCGGGACAGGGAGTCAATGAGCAGTTCTTC
CDR3: CSARSGQGVNEQFF

V: TRBV6-1
J: TRBJ2-1
D: TRBD2
size: -
DNA: TGTGCCAGCAGCTCCGGGACTAGCGGGGGGGCCGGCTACAATGAGCAGTTCTTC
CDR3: CASSSGTSGGAGYNEQFF

V: TRBV29-1
J: TRBJ2-2
D: -
size: -
DNA: TGCAGCGCAGTTGAGGTCACCGGGGAGCTGTTTTTT
CDR3: CSAVEVTGELFF

V: TRBV11-2
J: TRBJ2-3
D: -
size: -
DNA: TGTGCCAGCAGCTACGGTACGGGCACAGATACGCAGTATTTT
CDR3: CASSYGTGTDTQYF

V: TRBV4-3
J: TRBJ2-1
D: TRBD2
size: once
DNA: TGCGCCAGCAGCGTGTCTAGCGGGGGGGGTGAGCAGTTCTTC
CDR3: CASSVSSGGGEQFF

V: TRBV15
J: TRBJ2-1
D: TRBD2
size: -
DNA: TGTGCCACCACCCCGTTACCTAGCGGCTCCTACAATGAGCAGTTCTTC
CDR3: CATTPLPSGSYNEQFF

V: TRBV19
J: TRBJ2-2
D: TRBD2
size: -
DNA: TGTGCCACCGCTTGGGGGGGCACCGGGGAGCTGTTTTTT
CDR3: CATAWGGTGELFF

V: TRBV11-2
J: TRBJ2-3
D: -
size: -
DNA: TGTGCCAGCAGCTTAGTACTAGATACGCAGTATTTT
CDR3: CASSLVLDTQYF

V: TRBV13
J: TRBJ1-4
D: -
size: -
DNA: TGTGCCAGCCGCGACTCAACTAATGAAAAACTGTTTTTT
CDR3: CASRDSTNEKLFF

V: TRBV27
J: TRBJ1-6
D: -
size: -
DNA: TGTGCCAGCAGTCCTCCAGGGACCTATAATTCACCCCTCCACTTT
CDR3: CASSPPGTYNSPLHF

V: TRBV9
J: TRBJ1-5
D: TRBD1
size: -
DNA: TGTGCCAGCAGCGTAGCAGGGGGTCTCTTTCAGCCCCAGCATTTT
CDR3: CASSVAGGLFQPQHF

V: TRBV12-3/TRBV12-4
J: TRBJ1-5
D: -
size: -
DNA: TGTGCCAGCAACCTTGGACCCACTCAGCCCCAGCATTTT
CDR3: CASNLGPTQPQHF